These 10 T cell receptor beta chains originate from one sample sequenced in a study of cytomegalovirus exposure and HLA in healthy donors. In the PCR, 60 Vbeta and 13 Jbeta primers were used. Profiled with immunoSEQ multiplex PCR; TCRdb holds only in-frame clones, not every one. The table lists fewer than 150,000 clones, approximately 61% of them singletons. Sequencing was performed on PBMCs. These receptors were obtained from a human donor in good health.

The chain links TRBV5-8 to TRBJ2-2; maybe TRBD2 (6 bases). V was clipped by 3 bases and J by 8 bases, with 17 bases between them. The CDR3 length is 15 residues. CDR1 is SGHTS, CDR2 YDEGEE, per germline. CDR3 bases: TGTGCCAGCAGCTCGGGGGAGAGATTCGGAGGGGAGCTGTTTTTT. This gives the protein CASSSGERFGGELFF.

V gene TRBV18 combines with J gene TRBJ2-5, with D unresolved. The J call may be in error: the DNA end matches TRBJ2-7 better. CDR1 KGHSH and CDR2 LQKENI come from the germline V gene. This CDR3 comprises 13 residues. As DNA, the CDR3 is TGTGCCAGCTCACCAGGGCCCCCCTACGAGCAGTACTTC. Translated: CASSPGPPYEQYF.

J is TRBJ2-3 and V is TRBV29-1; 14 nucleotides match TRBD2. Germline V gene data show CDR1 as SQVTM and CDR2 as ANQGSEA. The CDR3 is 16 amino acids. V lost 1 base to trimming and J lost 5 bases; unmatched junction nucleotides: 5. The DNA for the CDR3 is TGCAGCGTTGAAGCCCGGACTAGCGGGAGGCTAGATACGCAGTATTTT. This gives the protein CSVEARTSGRLDTQYF.

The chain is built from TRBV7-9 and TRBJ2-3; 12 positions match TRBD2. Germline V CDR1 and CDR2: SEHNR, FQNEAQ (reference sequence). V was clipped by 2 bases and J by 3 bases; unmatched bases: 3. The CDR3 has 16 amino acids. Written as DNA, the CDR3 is TGTGCCAGCAGCTTAAAACTAGCGGGAGGAACAGATACGCAGTATTTT. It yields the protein CASSLKLAGGTDTQYF. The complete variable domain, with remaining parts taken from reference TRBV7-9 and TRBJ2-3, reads DTGVSQNPRHKITKRGQNVTFRCDPISEHNRLYWYRQTLGQGPEFLTYFQNEAQLEKSRLLSDRFSAERPKGSFSTLEIQRTEQGDSAMYLCASSLKLAGGTDTQYFGPGTRLTVL.

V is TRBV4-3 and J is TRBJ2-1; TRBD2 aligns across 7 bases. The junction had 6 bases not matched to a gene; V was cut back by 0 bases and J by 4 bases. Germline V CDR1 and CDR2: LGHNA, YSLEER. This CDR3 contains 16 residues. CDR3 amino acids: CASSQDRAGIYNEQFF. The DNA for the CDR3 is TGCGCCAGCAGCCAAGATCGAGCGGGGATATACAATGAGCAGTTCTTC.

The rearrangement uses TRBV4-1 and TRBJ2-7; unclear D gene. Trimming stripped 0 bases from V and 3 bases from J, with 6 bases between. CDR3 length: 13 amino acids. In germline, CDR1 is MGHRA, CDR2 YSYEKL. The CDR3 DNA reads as TGCGCCAGCAGCCAAGATTTCGGCTACGAGCAGTACTTC. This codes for CASSQDFGYEQYF.

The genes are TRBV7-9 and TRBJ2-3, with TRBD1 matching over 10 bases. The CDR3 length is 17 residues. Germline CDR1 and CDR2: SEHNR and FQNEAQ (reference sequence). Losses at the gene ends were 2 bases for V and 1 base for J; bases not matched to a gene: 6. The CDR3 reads CASSLIGDRGRTDTQYF. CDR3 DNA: TGTGCCAGCAGCTTAATTGGGGACAGGGGCCGCACAGATACGCAGTATTTT. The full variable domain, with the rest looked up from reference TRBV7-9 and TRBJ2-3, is DTGVSQNPRHKITKRGQNVTFRCDPISEHNRLYWYRQTLGQGPEFLTYFQNEAQLEKSRLLSDRFSAERPKGSFSTLEIQRTEQGDSAMYLCASSLIGDRGRTDTQYFGPGTRLTVL.

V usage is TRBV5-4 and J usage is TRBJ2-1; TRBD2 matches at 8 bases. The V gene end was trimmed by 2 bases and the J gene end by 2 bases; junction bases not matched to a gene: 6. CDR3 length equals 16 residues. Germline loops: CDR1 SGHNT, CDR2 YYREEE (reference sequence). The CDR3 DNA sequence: TGTGCCAGCAGCTTTGGAGCGGGGGAAGCCTACAATGAGCAGTTCTTC. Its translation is CASSFGAGEAYNEQFF.

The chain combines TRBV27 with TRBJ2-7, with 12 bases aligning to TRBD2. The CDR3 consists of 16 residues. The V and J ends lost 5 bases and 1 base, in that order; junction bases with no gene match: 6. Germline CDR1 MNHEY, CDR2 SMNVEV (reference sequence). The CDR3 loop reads CASSPTSGSQSYEQYF. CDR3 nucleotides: TGTGCCAGCAGTCCGACTAGCGGGAGCCAATCCTACGAGCAGTACTTC.

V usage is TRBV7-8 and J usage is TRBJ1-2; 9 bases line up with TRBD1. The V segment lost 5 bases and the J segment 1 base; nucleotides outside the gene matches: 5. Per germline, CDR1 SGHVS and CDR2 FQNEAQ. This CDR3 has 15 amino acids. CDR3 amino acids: CASSPDRGDNYGYTF. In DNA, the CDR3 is TGTGCCAGCAGCCCCGACAGGGGGGATAACTATGGCTACACCTTC.